Shown below are 25 T cell receptor beta chains from a single sample sequenced in a study of T cell responses to AZD1222 COVID-19 vaccine. Some clones are missing from TCRdb's copy, which holds only in-frame ones; the method was immunoSEQ multiplex PCR. Found here are approximately 220,000 clones, just over 90% of them singletons; the top ten hold approximately 1%. The sample was peripheral blood, taken on day 0 of MenACWY control vaccination. These receptors came from an adult in good health.

This chain links TRBV5-4 with TRBJ1-3; tentative D call: TRBD1 (6 bases). Germline V lookup: CDR1 SGHNT, CDR2 YYREEE (reference sequence). V shed 2 bases and J shed 6 bases, with 12 bases lying between them. This CDR3 comprises 14 residues. The CDR3 region is CASSFRTDSNTIYF. The CDR3 DNA reads as TGTGCCAGCAGCTTTCGGACAGATTCAAACACCATATATTTT.

This chain joins TRBV30 and TRBJ1-2, with D maybe TRBD1 (5 bases). V lost 3 bases and J lost 8, with 13 bases in between. Germline CDR1 is GTSNPN and CDR2 is SVGIG (reference sequence). The length of the CDR3 is 12 residues. The CDR3 loop reads CAWSPGGRGYTF. CDR3 sequence (DNA): TGTGCCTGGAGCCCGGGGGGGAGGGGCTACACCTTC.

The chain has TRBV10-2 and TRBJ1-2; D possibly corresponds to TRBD1 (6 bases). The V end lost 4 bases, the J end lost 8 bases, and 17 bases lay between the germline ends. CDR3 size: 14 residues. Germline V gives CDR1 WSHSY, CDR2 SAAADI. CDR3 nucleotides: TGCGCCAGCAGTGGAGAGGGGGGTTTGCAAGGCTACACCTTC. Protein: CASSGEGGLQGYTF.

The genes are TRBV11-2 and TRBJ1-1, with TRBD1 as a possible D gene (6 bases). Trimming took off 5 bases at V and 1 base at J, with 14 bases between the two ends. This CDR3 contains 15 residues. Germline V lookup: CDR1 SGHAT, CDR2 FQNNGV. CDR3 loop: CASSLNRVRNTEAFF. The CDR3 DNA reads as TGTGCCAGCAGCCTTAACAGGGTGAGGAACACTGAAGCTTTCTTT.

The chain couples TRBV3-1 (or the pseudogene TRBV3-2) to TRBJ1-2, with no clear D. Trimming stripped 1 base from V and 4 bases from J, with 10 bases between. Germline lookup yields CDR1 LGHDT and CDR2 YNNKEL (reference sequence). The CDR3 spans 14 residues. This CDR3 is CASSQAPLSYGYTF. The CDR3 bases are TGTGCCAGCAGCCAAGCGCCCCTCTCCTATGGCTACACCTTC.

The chain carries TRBV19 and TRBJ1-2; no firm D call. Trimming took 5 bases from V and 0 from J, leaving 13 bases between them. This CDR3 spans 15 amino acids. Germline V gene data show CDR1 as LNHDA and CDR2 as SQIVND (reference sequence). CDR3 sequence: CASSSRTSANYGYTF. The DNA for the CDR3 is TGTGCCAGTAGTTCTCGAACCTCCGCTAACTATGGCTACACCTTC.

The chain couples TRBV5-5 to TRBJ1-6, with 7 bases lining up with TRBD1. V gave up 4 bases and J gave up 8 bases; unmatched junction bases: 3. Germline V gives CDR1 SGHKS, CDR2 YYEKEE (reference sequence). The CDR3 is 13 residues long. The CDR3 bases are TGTGCCAGCAGCCCAGACAGGGATTCACCCCTCCACTTT. It translates to CASSPDRDSPLHF.

This rearrangement joins TRBV5-1 to TRBJ2-3; D is undetermined. There are 14 residues in the CDR3. The V end lost 4 bases, the J end lost 4 bases, and 13 bases lay between the germline ends. Germline V gene lookup returns CDR1 SGHRS and CDR2 YFSETQ. CDR3 loop: CASSPEPRPDTQYF. Written as DNA, the CDR3 is TGCGCCAGCAGCCCTGAGCCCCGCCCAGATACGCAGTATTTT.

V is TRBV7-2 and J is TRBJ1-3; D is unresolved. The CDR3 runs 12 residues. Trimming stripped 3 bases from V and 3 bases from J, with 3 bases between. Germline assignment: CDR1 SGHTA and CDR2 FQGNSA. CDR3 nucleotides: TGTGCCAGCAGCTTTTATGGAAACACCATATATTTT. Protein: CASSFYGNTIYF.

The chain carries TRBV29-1 and TRBJ1-1; D remains ambiguous. This CDR3 has 11 residues. Germline CDR1 and CDR2: SQVTM and ANQGSEA. V lost 4 bases to trimming and J lost 0 bases, with 3 bases between them. The CDR3 here is CSVAVNTEAFF. DNA of the CDR3: TGCAGCGTTGCTGTGAACACTGAAGCTTTCTTT.

The chain has TRBV7-9 and TRBJ1-4; D remains ambiguous. The germline V gene encodes CDR1 SEHNR and CDR2 FQNEAQ (reference sequence). This CDR3 is 14 amino acids long. The ends were cut back, 1 base at V and 0 bases at J, with 3 bases in the middle. CDR3 region: CASSLGATNEKLFF. As DNA, the CDR3 is TGTGCCAGCAGCTTAGGAGCAACTAATGAAAAACTGTTTTTT.

The chain combines TRBV18 with TRBJ2-7; no clear D gene. Germline V gene data show CDR1 as KGHSH and CDR2 as LQKENI. With 4 bases removed from V and 0 bases from J, the gap between germline ends came to 13 bases. The length of the CDR3 is 15 residues. Here the CDR3 DNA reads TGTGCCAGCTCACTCGACGTGGCGTCCTCCTACGAGCAGTACTTC. Protein: CASSLDVASSYEQYF.

The V and J genes are TRBV5-4 and TRBJ1-2, with a tentative D call TRBD1 (6 bases). Germline values: CDR1 SGHNT, CDR2 YYREEE (reference sequence). This CDR3 has 15 amino acids. Trimming cost V 0 bases and J 1 base, with 10 bases left between them. CDR3 region: CASSLGRGSNYGYTF. CDR3 DNA: TGTGCCAGCAGCTTGGGGAGGGGGAGTAACTATGGCTACACCTTC.

CDR3 bases: TGTGCCAGCAGTTACTCCCAGACCGAGCAGTACTTC. Translated: CASSYSQTEQYF. The rearrangement links TRBV6-2 or TRBV6-3 to TRBJ2-7; D is uncertain. The CDR3 runs to 12 residues. Germline V gene data show CDR1 as MNHEY and CDR2 as SVGEGT. Trimming stripped 0 bases from V and 6 bases from J, with 6 bases between.

The chain couples TRBV5-1 to TRBJ1-1; D is possibly TRBD1 (6 bases). V shed 10 bases and J shed 5 bases, with 12 bases lying between them. Germline values: CDR1 SGHRS, CDR2 YFSETQ. This CDR3 comprises 11 residues. For the CDR3, the DNA is TGCGCCTCCAAGGGGGAAACTGAAGCTTTCTTT. Translating it yields CASKGETEAFF. Full variable domain (outside the CDR3, taken from reference TRBV5-1 and TRBJ1-1): KAGVTQTPRYLIKTRGQQVTLSCSPISGHRSVSWYQQTPGQGLQFLFEYFSETQRNKGNFPGRFSGRQFSNSRSEMNVSTLELGDSALYLCASKGETEAFFGQGTRLTVV.

As concerns this clone: Distinct nucleotide sequences in the sample also encode this CDR3. The CDR3 DNA is TGCGCCAGCAGCTTGGAGGGATTTGGCTACACCTTC. Translating gives CASSLEGFGYTF. V is TRBV5-1 and J is TRBJ1-2; D call uncertain. Germline CDR1 reads SGHRS; CDR2 reads YFSETQ. With 0 bases removed from V and 7 bases from J, the gap between germline ends came to 7 bases. CDR3 size: 12 residues.

This chain uses TRBV5-4 with TRBJ2-3; perhaps D is TRBD1 or TRBD2 (5 bases each). The CDR3 consists of 15 residues. Germline lookup yields CDR1 SGHNT and CDR2 YYREEE (reference sequence). V was cut by 9 bases and J by 2 bases, with 19 bases left in between. This CDR3 is CATQAWGKYTDTQYF. The CDR3 DNA follows: TGTGCCACCCAGGCATGGGGGAAATACACAGATACGCAGTATTTT.

This chain connects TRBV10-3 to TRBJ2-7; the D gene is possibly TRBD2 (6 bases). The CDR3 is 14 amino acids. With 2 bases removed from V and 7 bases from J, the gap between germline ends came to 15 bases. Germline V gene sequence: CDR1 ENHRY, CDR2 SYGVKD. This CDR3 reads CAISEVRRASEQYF. The CDR3 DNA reads as TGTGCCATCAGTGAGGTGCGGAGGGCCTCGGAGCAGTACTTC.

This chain joins TRBV11-2 and TRBJ2-1; D tentatively reads TRBD1 or TRBD2 (7 bases each). Germline values: CDR1 SGHAT, CDR2 FQNNGV. V dropped 3 bases and J dropped 15 bases, with 21 bases sitting between them. The CDR3 is 14 amino acids. The CDR3: CASSLQGGPNPRFF. CDR3 sequence (DNA): TGTGCCAGCAGCTTGCAGGGGGGGCCAAACCCCCGGTTCTTC.

This clone was seen only a few times. The junction departs from the called germline gene at one end, perhaps through a read error. The same CDR3 also results from other DNA sequences found in this sample. This chain links TRBV7-2 with TRBJ2-3; D may correspond to TRBD1 or TRBD2 (5 bases each). Germline V CDR1 and CDR2: SGHTA, FQGNSA. The CDR3 consists of 11 residues. The CDR3: CASSWGDTQYF. DNA for the CDR3: TGTGCCAGTAGCTGGGGGGATACGCAGTATTTT.

This clone was counted a single time. The V call is TRBV11-2, the J call TRBJ2-5, with D maybe TRBD2 (7 bases). Deletions cut 5 bases from V and 4 bases from J, with 11 bases between. The CDR3 extends over 13 amino acids. Per germline, CDR1 SGHAT and CDR2 FQNNGV. This CDR3 is CASSGGGPETQYF. The CDR3 DNA sequence: TGTGCCAGCAGCGGCGGGGGCCCAGAGACCCAGTACTTC. The full variable domain, rest sourced from reference TRBV11-2 and TRBJ2-5, is EAGVAQSPRYKIIEKRQSVAFWCNPISGHATLYWYQQILGQGPKLLIQFQNNGVVDDSQLPKDRFSAERLKGVDSTLKIQPAKLEDSAVYLCASSGGGPETQYFGPGTRLLVL.

V gene TRBV12-5 combines with J gene TRBJ2-2; D perhaps matches TRBD1 (5 bases). V was trimmed by 2 bases and J by 0 bases, leaving 10 bases between them. The germline V gene has CDR1 LGHNT and CDR2 FRNRAP. The CDR3 sequence is 16 residues long. CDR3 amino acids: CASGLITGPNTGELFF. CDR3 bases: TGTGCTAGTGGTTTGATAACAGGACCGAACACCGGGGAGCTGTTTTTT.

The J gene is TRBJ1-5, the V gene TRBV25-1; the D gene is possibly TRBD1 (5 bases). Germline CDR1 and CDR2: MGHDK and SYGVNS. This CDR3 spans 13 amino acids. The V end lost 8 bases, the J end lost 6 bases, and 14 bases lay between the germline ends. This CDR3 reads CASGAGTSQPQHF. The CDR3 coding sequence is TGTGCCAGCGGCGCTGGGACCTCTCAGCCCCAGCATTTT.

The J gene is TRBJ1-5, the V gene TRBV7-2, with a tentative D call TRBD1 (6 bases). There are 15 residues in the CDR3. Trimming left V 5 bases short and J 1 base short, with 12 bases between. The germline V gene has CDR1 SGHTA and CDR2 FQGNSA. The CDR3 bases are TGTGCCAGCAGCGGGCGACAGGCAAGCAATCAGCCCCAGCATTTT. It encodes CASSGRQASNQPQHF.

The chain is built from TRBV6-2 or TRBV6-3 and TRBJ2-3; 7 bases are a match to TRBD1. The germline CDR1 and CDR2 sequences are MNHEY and SVGEGT. CDR3 length: 15 residues. The trim removed 0 bases at V and 0 bases at J, leaving 0 bases unmatched. CDR3 nucleotides: TGTGCCAGCAGTTACTCGGGACAGAGCACAGATACGCAGTATTTT. Translating gives CASSYSGQSTDTQYF.